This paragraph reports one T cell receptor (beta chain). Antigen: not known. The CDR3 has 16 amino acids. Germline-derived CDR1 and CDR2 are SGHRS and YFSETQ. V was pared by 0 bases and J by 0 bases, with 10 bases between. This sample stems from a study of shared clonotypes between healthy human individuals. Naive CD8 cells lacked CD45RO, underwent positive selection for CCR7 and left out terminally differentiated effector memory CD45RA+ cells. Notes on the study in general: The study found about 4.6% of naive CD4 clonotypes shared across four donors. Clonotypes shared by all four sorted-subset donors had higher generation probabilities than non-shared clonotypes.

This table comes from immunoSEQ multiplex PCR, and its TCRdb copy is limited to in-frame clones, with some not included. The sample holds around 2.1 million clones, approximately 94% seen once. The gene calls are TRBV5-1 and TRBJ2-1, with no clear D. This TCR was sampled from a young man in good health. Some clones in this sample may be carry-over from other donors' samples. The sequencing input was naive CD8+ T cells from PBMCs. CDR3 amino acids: CASSLVPASSYNEQFF. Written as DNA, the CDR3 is TGCGCCAGCAGCTTGGTTCCCGCCAGCTCCTACAATGAGCAGTTCTTC.